The rows below give T cell receptor beta chains drawn from one sample of a study of blood T cell repertoires in COVID-19. Here immunoSEQ multiplex PCR was the method, and the copy in TCRdb shows in-frame clones only, minus some. Of about 180,000 clones in the sample, approximately 86% were seen once. The sequencing sample was made of peripheral blood. These receptors were collected from a woman younger than 45 with active or convalescent COVID-19. Both conserved end residues are part of each CDR3. A D gene is named only where the DNA matches it firmly.

>TRBJ1-2|TRBV6-1|NA
CASSEQSSYGYTF
TGTGCCAGCAGTGAACAGTCGTCCTATGGCTACACCTTC
>TRBJ2-2|TRBV19|TRBD1
CASSTGTGARTGELFF
TGTGCCAGTAGTACCGGGACAGGGGCGAGAACCGGGGAGCTGTTTTTT
>TRBJ2-3|TRBV28|NA
CASSLSSTVGSTDTQYF
TGTGCCAGCAGTTTAAGTTCGACAGTCGGAAGCACAGATACGCAGTATTTT
>TRBJ2-7|TRBV27|TRBD1
CASSPLGQGSYEQYF
TGTGCCAGCAGTCCGCTTGGACAGGGTTCCTACGAGCAGTACTTC
>TRBJ2-7|TRBV7-2|TRBD1
CASSLAGQGANEQYF
TGTGCCAGCAGCTTAGCGGGACAGGGGGCCAACGAGCAGTACTTC
>TRBJ2-7|TRBV6-5|TRBD2
CASTNGLADTYEQYF
TGTGCCAGCACCAACGGGCTAGCGGACACCTACGAGCAGTACTTC
>TRBJ1-1|TRBV18|NA
CASSPDTLNTEAFF
TGTGCCAGCTCACCAGACACCTTGAACACTGAAGCTTTCTTT
>TRBJ1-1|TRBV2|TRBD1
CASSPGQLNTEAFF
TGTGCCAGCAGTCCGGGACAGCTGAACACTGAAGCTTTCTTT
>TRBJ1-4|TRBV19|NA
CASSVQVEAEKLFF
TGTGCCAGTAGTGTGCAGGTTGAAGCTGAAAAACTGTTTTTT
>TRBJ2-7|TRBV27|NA
CASSLSGSGLGEQYF
TGTGCCAGCAGTTTATCCGGGTCGGGTTTAGGCGAGCAGTACTTC